This entry is about one T cell receptor (beta chain). The antigen is undetermined. The time point: neoterminal ileum biopsy at postoperative endoscopy, about 6 months after surgery. The CDR3 covers 14 residues. CDR1 is MRHNA, CDR2 SNTAGT, per germline. V lost 2 bases and J lost 0, with 6 bases in between. The data belong to a study of T cell repertoires in ileal Crohn's disease. Findings of the study overall: High-frequency clones were more common in sorted CD8 than CD4 cells.

The data were produced by immunoSEQ multiplex PCR, yet TCRdb's version contains in-frame clones alone and is incomplete. The sample lists over 10,000 clones; 78% were seen once. V and J are TRBV6-4 and TRBJ2-3; TRBD2 is a possible D gene (5 bases). This sequence was found in an adult with Crohn's disease. The specimen was ileal tissue. This CDR3 is CASSDTGSTDTQYF. The CDR3 nucleotides are TGTGCCAGCAGTGACACGGGGAGCACAGATACGCAGTATTTT.